A single sample is the source of the 5 T cell receptor beta chains below, sequenced in a study of shared clonotypes between healthy human individuals. Profiling relied on immunoSEQ multiplex PCR, and the TCRdb table lists in-frame clones only, not all of them. The profile shows 550,000 to 750,000 clones, 95% of them singletons. Naivety among CD8 cells was defined by CD45RO negativity and positive CCR7 selection, thereby excluding terminally differentiated effector memory CD45RA+ cells. Sequenced: naive CD8+ T cells sorted from blood. Receptors were obtained from a woman younger than 45 in good health.

This clone is a singleton in its sample. The chain uses TRBV14 and TRBJ2-2; D call uncertain. Germline V lookup: CDR1 SGHDN, CDR2 FVKESK. Between the trimmed V and J ends, which lost 2 bases and 9 bases, there was a span of 16 bases. CDR3 length equals 15 residues. For the CDR3, the DNA is TGTGCCAGCAGCCAACCCGGTGAGGCCCGTTGGGAGCTGTTTTTT. Protein: CASSQPGEARWELFF.

The chain couples TRBV20-1 to TRBJ2-2; the D is unclear. Germline V gives CDR1 DFQATT, CDR2 SNEGSKA (reference sequence). The CDR3 is 11 amino acids. V was clipped by 1 base and J by 4 bases, with 1 base between them. The CDR3: CSARVTGELFF. CDR3 sequence (DNA): TGCAGTGCTAGAGTCACCGGGGAGCTGTTTTTT.

The V call is TRBV28, the J call TRBJ2-5, with 13 bases identical to TRBD2. The germline V gene encodes CDR1 MDHEN and CDR2 SYDVKM. This CDR3 has 16 residues. J was trimmed by 4 bases and V by 5 bases; bases with no gene match: 7. This chain's CDR3 is CASSPGLAGVAETQYF. CDR3 nucleotide sequence: TGTGCCAGCAGTCCCGGACTAGCGGGAGTGGCAGAGACCCAGTACTTC.

The chain has TRBV27 and TRBJ2-3; D uncertain. V lost 4 bases to trimming and J lost 4 bases, with 6 bases between them. The V gene's germline CDR1 is MNHEY and CDR2 SMNVEV (reference sequence). The CDR3 loop spans 12 amino acids. CDR3 sequence reads: CASSSQPDTQYF. CDR3 coding DNA: TGTGCCAGCAGTTCCCAACCAGATACGCAGTATTTT.

This rearrangement joins TRBV5-3 to TRBJ1-3, with D uncertain. TRBV5-3 counts as an open reading frame of uncertain function. With 0 bases removed from V and 9 bases from J, the gap between germline ends came to 13 bases. The CDR3 is 14 amino acids. The CDR3 region is CARSLARLRATIYF. DNA for the CDR3: TGTGCCAGAAGCTTGGCACGTTTACGTGCCACCATATATTTT.